This T cell receptor (beta chain) is from a study of cytomegalovirus exposure and HLA in healthy donors listed by TCRdb under 2017. Concerning the study at large: According to an earlier analysis of a few hundred of the donors, about 179 million T cells yielded 95 million to 140 million unique TCR beta sequences and around 300 Gb of sequence data. Every repertoire in the discovery cohort had been generated on one and the same sequencing platform. A later genetic analysis took genome-wide SNP genotypes for about 55% of the 666 donors and used that subset as a discovery cohort. Donor age, sex, ethnicity and CMV serostatus were compiled alongside the repertoire data. A separate validation cohort of roughly 110 different subjects was used in addition to the approximately 670-subject first cohort. A later analysis re-examined previously published TCR beta repertoires from about 670 donors and added high-resolution HLA genotyping to investigate patterns of TCR occurrence. The study profiled the T cell repertoires of hundreds of subjects by immunosequencing and related them to cytomegalovirus serostatus. Because of strong linkage in the cohort, roughly five DR-DQ haplotypes were treated as single units for association and clustering. The number of donors typed differed by locus, with 629-630 for A, B, C, DRB1 and DQB1, roughly 520 for DQA1, 600 to 610 for DPA1, and 472 for DPB1. In an earlier analysis of several hundred of the donors, high-throughput TCR beta sequencing was used to judge whether each TCR beta V gene segment behaved as functional or pseudogenic. Among 300 to 500 genotyped donors of the cohort, an average of around 250,000 unique TCR beta nucleotide sequences was sequenced per donor, of which roughly 17% were non-productive. To predict cytomegalovirus infection status, the study brought together high-throughput TCR immunosequencing, statistical association of individual TCRs with disease status, and machine learning. About 330 gigabases of sequencing data and approximately 92 million unique TCR sequences made up an early release that covered approximately 650 HLA-typed donors. Rather than drawing on any new phenotypic data, the later analysis identified candidate immune exposures from TCR beta sequences and the way those sequences occurred across donors. HLA typing included class I and class II loci at four-digit resolution. The genetic ancestry cluster associated with self-reported Caucasian donors included approximately 85% of the 398 genotyped donors. The aim of the study was to test whether cataloging public T cell receptors could identify signatures of past pathogen exposure. On the study overall, not on this receptor specifically: Some IMGT-functional V segments, including TRBV6-2 and TRBV6-3, could not be distinguished by the 87-base-pair reads and were therefore excluded. In vitro tests confirmed that a few of the cytomegalovirus-associated TCR beta chains recognize cytomegalovirus antigens. In an earlier analysis of more than 450 of the donors, most TCR beta V segments were observed in productive rearrangements about 90% or about 30% of the time, broadly matching IMGT annotations. The presence/absence analyses assumed that sequencing depth was roughly uniform across donors, and that assumption may not be true. At a false discovery rate of 0.05, a later analysis linked 16,000 or so TCR beta sequences to specific HLA alleles. Because counts were too low, 15 to 20 rarely observed V segments, including chromosome 9 orphons, were left out of the earlier analysis of 500 to 650 of the donors. In a later analysis, HLA-associated TCR beta chains showed more clonal expansion and lower generation probabilities than non-associated chains that were equally common. Correlated functional status among segregating V segments might reflect linkage disequilibrium, but an unknown experimental factor could not be ruled out. According to a later genetic analysis, donors in an Asian-associated ancestry cluster had fewer N-insertions in productive TCRs than the roughly 660-donor mean. Cytomegalovirus status was reported to be diagnosed by the classifier with high specificity and sensitivity in both the original and validation cohorts. For the cohort, immune exposure information was limited to CMV serostatus. A further reported finding was that TCR beta sequences accurately predicted the HLA-A and HLA-B alleles for most subjects in the first cohort. Assigning TCR associations to individual alleles was difficult when HLA alleles, especially DR and DQ, strongly co-occurred. In a later genetic analysis, a missense DCLRE1C variant was associated with V-gene and J-gene trimming of TCR beta chains, and the association was replicated in an independent cohort. According to a later analysis, parvovirus B19, influenza, CMV and Epstein-Barr virus appeared linked to several top co-occurrence clusters. A total of about 180 TCR beta chains were listed by the study as associated with cytomegalovirus. The sequencing pipeline was judged likely to have produced a cluster of highly shared sequence variants as a technical artifact. In a later analysis, the rate of TCR association differed among HLA loci, with DRB1 alleles having the most associated TCRs and HLA-C alleles having the fewest. While some public TCRs were present in many individuals, most TCR sequences turned up only very rarely across donors. Because HLA typing was unavailable for some donors at each locus, only the typed subset was used in association tests. According to the authors, the approach could potentially be generalized to other disease states and immunological phenotypes. In this cohort, only TCR beta chains were sequenced, and detectable features were limited by the absence of alpha or paired-chain data. In a later analysis, most CMV-associated TCR beta chains were found to appear HLA-restricted, with HLA associations seemingly driven largely by CMV exposure.

The cohort consisted of some 730 healthy bone marrow donors. Cohort members were all nominally healthy when sampled, although unrecorded immune exposures were likely present. The donor was CMV seronegative and was included in the group of a few hundred seronegative cohort members. Every donor gave a peripheral blood sample, and the peripheral blood mononuclear cells from that sample were used for TCR beta sequencing. The Qiagen DNeasy Blood Extraction Kit was used to extract genomic DNA from the blood cell samples. The library was generated by the immunoSEQ multiplex PCR assay. A mixture of 60 forward primers for TCR Vbeta segments and 13 reverse primers for TCR Jbeta segments was used in the multiplex PCR. Amplification of the CDR3 region of rearranged TCR beta genes was performed with a multiplex PCR assay on genomic DNA. The Illumina HiSeq System was used to sequence the amplified TCR beta libraries as 87-base-pair reads. Per the source publication's procedure: A later analysis tallied about 77 million unique TCR beta chains across the 666 repertoires, and about 12 million of those chains were shared by two or more donors. A nearest-neighbor algorithm error-corrected the raw reads and collapsed the reads into unique sequences, merging closely related sequences to remove PCR and sequencing errors. V, D and J gene segments were assigned by aligning CDR3 sequences to IMGT reference sequences. For a sequence to be retained, at least a six-nucleotide match to both a V gene segment and a J gene segment was required. Rearrangements were classified as productive when the CDR3 lacked stop codons and remained in frame with V and J, and all other rearrangements were classified as non-productive. CDR3 was defined according to IMGT convention as the region running from the second conserved V-encoded cysteine to the conserved J-encoded phenylalanine. Sequences without an unambiguous match to a single V gene segment were excluded from the earlier analysis of a few hundred of the donors. In an earlier analysis of 587 of the donors, a V segment was called functional when productive rearrangements were above 56.7%, and segregating when the standard deviation between donors exceeded 5%. A statistical classification framework was built for diagnosing cytomegalovirus status from the catalog of TCR beta chain sequences. V and J gene assignment, in a later analysis, came from comparing TCR nucleotide sequences with IMGT/GENE-DB human TR gene sequences. In a later analysis, CDR3 sequences and most-parsimonious VDJ recombination scenarios were assigned using the TCRdist pipeline. A later analysis defined each TCR beta chain by its CDR3 amino acid sequence plus V-gene family, and excluded reads lacking a unique V-gene family. A later analysis removed 600 or so highly shared, low-generation-probability nucleotide sequences to deal with suspected cross-contamination and a sequencing artifact. For each public chain, a later analysis derived a clonal expansion index from normalized ranks of inferred template counts within each repertoire. In a later analysis, generation probabilities were computed with a VDJ recombination model fitted to out-of-frame rearrangements, and the resulting probabilities were checked against IGoR. Hypergeometric tests were used in a later analysis to score TCR-TCR, TCR-HLA and TCR-CMV co-occurrence, with a repertoire-size bias correction applied to the TCR pairs. In a later analysis, false discovery rates were estimated by permuting HLA or CMV assignments 20 times. In a later analysis, co-occurring TCRs were grouped with DBSCAN, and TCRdist sequence similarity was added when clustering was performed within HLA-allele-positive subsets. Repertoires with fewer than 30,000 or more than 120,000 public chains, plus five repertoires with anomalous nucleotide sharing, were excluded from co-occurrence clustering. TCRdb provides this immuneACCESS table in a form limited to in-frame rearrangements. Some clones are lacking; in checked studies, under half of them reflect an unresolved V gene, and why the rest are absent is not known. That table furnishes V, J and clone size, whereas the DNA furnished D and trimming. Present in this sample are 200,000 to 250,000 clones, roughly 79% of which were seen just once. 0.5% to 0.7% of the sample comes from the top ten.

With respect to this clone: There is no known antigen for this receptor. Base qualities are not recorded, but no much larger clone differs from it by a single base.

As encoded in the germline V gene, CDR1 is SGDLS while CDR2 is YYNGEE. The CDR3 contains 12 residues, cysteine and phenylalanine counted. The entry retains the CDR3 DNA only, 36 bases that are in frame from base 1. V loses 3 bases, J loses 3 bases, and the germline ends lie 5 bases apart. The V gene is TRBV9 and the J gene is TRBJ2-3, with the D gene call left open. This TCR was recovered from a woman in her forties in good health and CMV-seronegative. Source material: PBMCs. The CDR3 in this case is CASSERTDTQYF. The DNA reads as follows: TGTGCCAGCAGCGAGCGAACAGATACGCAGTATTTT.